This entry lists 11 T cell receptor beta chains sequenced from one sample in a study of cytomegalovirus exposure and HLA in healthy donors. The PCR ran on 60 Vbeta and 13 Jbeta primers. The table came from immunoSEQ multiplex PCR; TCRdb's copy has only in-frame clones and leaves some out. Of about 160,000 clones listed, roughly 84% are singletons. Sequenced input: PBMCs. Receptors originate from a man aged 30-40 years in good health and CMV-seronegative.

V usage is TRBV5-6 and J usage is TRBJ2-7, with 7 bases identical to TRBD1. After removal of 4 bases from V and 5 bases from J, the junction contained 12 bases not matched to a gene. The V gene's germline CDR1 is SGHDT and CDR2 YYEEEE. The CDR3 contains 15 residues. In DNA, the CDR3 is TGTGCCAGCAGCCGGGCCCCCACAGGGGTTGACGAGCAGTACTTC. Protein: CASSRAPTGVDEQYF.

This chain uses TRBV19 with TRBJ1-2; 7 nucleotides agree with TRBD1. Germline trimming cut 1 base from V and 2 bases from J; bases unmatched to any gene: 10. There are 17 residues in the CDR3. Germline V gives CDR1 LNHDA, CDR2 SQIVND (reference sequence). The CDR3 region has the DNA TGTGCCAGTAGTATAGGCCTACAGGGGCCACTCAACTATGGCTACACCTTC. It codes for CASSIGLQGPLNYGYTF.

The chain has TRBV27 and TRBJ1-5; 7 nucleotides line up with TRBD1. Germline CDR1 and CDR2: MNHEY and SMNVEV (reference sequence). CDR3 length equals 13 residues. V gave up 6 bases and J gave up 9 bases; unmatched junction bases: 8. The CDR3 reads CASRRDSSGPQHF. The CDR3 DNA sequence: TGTGCCAGCAGAAGGGACAGTTCAGGGCCCCAGCATTTT.

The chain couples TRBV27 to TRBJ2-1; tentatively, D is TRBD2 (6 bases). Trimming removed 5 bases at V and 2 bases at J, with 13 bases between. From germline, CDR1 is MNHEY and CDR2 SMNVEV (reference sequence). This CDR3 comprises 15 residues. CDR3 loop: CASSLGGTAYNEQFF. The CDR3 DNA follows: TGTGCCAGCAGTCTCGGCGGGACCGCCTACAATGAGCAGTTCTTC.

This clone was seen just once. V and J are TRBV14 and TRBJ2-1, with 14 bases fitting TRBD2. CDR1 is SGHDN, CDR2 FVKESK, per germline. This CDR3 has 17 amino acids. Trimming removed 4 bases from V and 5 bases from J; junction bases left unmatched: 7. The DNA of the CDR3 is TGTGCCAGCAGCCCTCAGGGGACTAGCGGGGGAGACAATGAGCAGTTCTTC. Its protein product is CASSPQGTSGGDNEQFF. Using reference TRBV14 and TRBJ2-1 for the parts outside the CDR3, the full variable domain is EAGVTQFPSHSVIEKGQTVTLRCDPISGHDNLYWYRRVMGKEIKFLLHFVKESKQDESGMPNNRFLAERTGGTYSTLKVQPAELEDSGVYFCASSPQGTSGGDNEQFFGPGTRLTVL.

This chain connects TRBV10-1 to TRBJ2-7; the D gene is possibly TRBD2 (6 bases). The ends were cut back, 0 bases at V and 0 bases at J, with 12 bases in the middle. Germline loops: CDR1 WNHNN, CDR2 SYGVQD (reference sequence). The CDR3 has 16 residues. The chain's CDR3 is CASSESGGNLSYEQYF. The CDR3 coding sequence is TGCGCCAGCAGTGAGTCGGGGGGAAACCTCTCCTACGAGCAGTACTTC.

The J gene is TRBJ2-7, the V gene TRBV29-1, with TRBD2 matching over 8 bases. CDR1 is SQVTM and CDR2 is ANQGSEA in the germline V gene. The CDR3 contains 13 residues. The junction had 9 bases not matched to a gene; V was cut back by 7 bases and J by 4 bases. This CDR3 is CSASPGLEYEQYF. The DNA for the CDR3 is TGCAGCGCCTCGCCGGGACTAGAGTACGAGCAGTACTTC.

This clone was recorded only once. In DNA, the CDR3 is TGTGCCACCAGCAGAGATCAAAAACAGTTCTTC. Amino acids: CATSRDQKQFF. The V gene is TRBV15, the J gene TRBJ2-1, with D hard to call. V was pared by 0 bases and J by 13 bases, with 7 bases between. CDR3 length: 11 amino acids. Germline V gene data show CDR1 as LNHNV and CDR2 as YYDKDF (reference sequence).

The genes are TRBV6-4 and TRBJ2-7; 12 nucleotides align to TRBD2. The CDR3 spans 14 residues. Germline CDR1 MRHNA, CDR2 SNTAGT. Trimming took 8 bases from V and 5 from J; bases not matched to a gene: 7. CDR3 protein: CASSATSGGDEQYF. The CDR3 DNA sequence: TGTGCCAGCTCCGCGACTAGCGGGGGCGACGAGCAGTACTTC.

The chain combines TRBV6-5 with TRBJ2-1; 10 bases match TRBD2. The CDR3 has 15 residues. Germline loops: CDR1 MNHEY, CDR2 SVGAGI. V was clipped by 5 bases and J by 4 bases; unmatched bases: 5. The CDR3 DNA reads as TGTGCCAGCAGTCCCGGGACTAGCGCATACAATGAGCAGTTCTTC. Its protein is CASSPGTSAYNEQFF.

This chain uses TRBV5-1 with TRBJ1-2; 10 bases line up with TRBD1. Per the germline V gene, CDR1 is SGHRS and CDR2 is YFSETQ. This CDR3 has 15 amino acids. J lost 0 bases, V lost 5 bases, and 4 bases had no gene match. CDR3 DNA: TGCGCCAGCAGAAGGACAGGGGGACCTAACTATGGCTACACCTTC. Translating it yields CASRRTGGPNYGYTF.